This TCR beta chain was recovered during a study of blood T cell repertoires in COVID-19. Turning to the study itself: COVID-19 samples collected from the United States, Italy and Spain covered acute and convalescent phases.

V lost 1 base to trimming and J lost 2 bases; unmatched junction nucleotides: 1. The CDR3 runs 15 residues. CDR1 and CDR2 from the germline V gene are SEHNR and FQNEAQ (reference sequence). Original analysis: Scientists estimated how many nucleated cells there were by amplifying reference gene primers. Clones were read by immunoSEQ multiplex PCR, and TCRdb kept only the in-frame ones, dropping some. Clone size and V and J calls were adopted from that table, with D and trimming inferred from the DNA. The data show some 200,000 clones, approximately 80% seen once. The source is a human donor in a cohort sampled during active COVID-19. Sample: peripheral blood. The V and J genes are TRBV7-9 and TRBJ1-4, with TRBD1 matching over 7 bases. CDR3 nucleotide sequence: TGTGCCAGCAGCTTAGTGACAGGGACTAATGAAAAACTGTTTTTT. As protein: CASSLVTGTNEKLFF.